These 17 T cell receptor beta chains were sequenced from one sample in a study of tumor and adjacent non-tumor tissue in lung cancer. TCRbeta libraries were built with three rounds of nested PCR, modified from ARM-PCR. TCRdb analysed the multiplex PCR reads with MiXCR anew, one entry per CDR3 protein. The table has roughly 220,000 distinct CDR3 sequences, less than 80% seen once. No cell sorting was done before RNA was extracted from the tissue. Sequencing used lung tumor tissue. The origin of the receptors is a man aged 60-69 years with non-small cell lung cancer.

This chain connects TRBV20-1 to TRBJ2-5, with D possibly TRBD2 on 5 matching bases. Germline V gene sequence: CDR1 DFQATT, CDR2 SNEGSKA (reference sequence). V lost 7 bases and J lost 3, with 12 bases in between. The CDR3 is made up of 12 amino acids. CDR3 sequence (DNA): TGCAGTGTCCATCGGGAAAAAGAGACCCAGTACTTC. Its protein product is CSVHREKETQYF.

A word on this clonotype: The germline gene is not matched at one end of the junction; a read error may be the cause. The chain is built from TRBV28 and TRBJ1-6; weak D call: TRBD1 (6 bases). This CDR3 is built from 15 residues. Germline lookup yields CDR1 MDHEN and CDR2 SYDVKM. The CDR3 DNA sequence: TGTGCTAGCAGTCCGCAGGGGACCTATAATTCACCCCTCTACTTT. Protein sequence: CASSPQGTYNSPLYF.

The genes are TRBV5-4 and TRBJ2-7, with D tentatively TRBD1 or TRBD2 (5 bases each). This CDR3 has 15 amino acids. Looked up from germline, CDR1 is SGHNT and CDR2 is YYREEE (reference sequence). Trimming removed 0 bases at V and 0 bases at J, with 10 bases between. The CDR3 spells CASSLGPGTSYEQYF. CDR3 nucleotides: TGTGCCAGCAGCTTGGGGCCGGGGACCTCCTACGAGCAGTACTTC.

J is TRBJ2-6 and V is TRBV11-2; D perhaps matches TRBD1 (5 bases). The V end was cut by 9 bases, the J end by 13 bases, with 22 bases between. Germline lookup yields CDR1 SGHAT and CDR2 FQNNGV. This CDR3 is 14 amino acids long. For the CDR3, the DNA is TGTGCCAGTAGTCCTATCCCTGGGGCCTATGTCCTGACTTTC. It translates to CASSPIPGAYVLTF.

Note on this clonotype: At one end the junction does not follow the germline gene, possibly because of a read error. The chain has TRBV20-1 and TRBJ2-1; 15 bases align to TRBD2. There are 18 residues in the CDR3. The V gene's germline CDR1 is DFQATT and CDR2 SNEGSKA (reference sequence). CDR3 nucleotides: TGCAGTGCTCCCTCTCCGGGACTAGCGGGAGGCTCATACAATGATCAGTTCTTC. Its translation is CSAPSPGLAGGSYNDQFF.

V and J are TRBV20-1 and TRBJ2-3, with 13 bases matching TRBD2. Trimming took 3 bases from V and 10 from J; bases not matched to a gene: 13. Looked up from germline, CDR1 is DFQATT and CDR2 is SNEGSKA (reference sequence). There are 16 residues in the CDR3. The CDR3 DNA is TGCAGTGCTAGGATTGGAACTAGCGGGAGGGCCCCTGCGCAGTATTTT. This sequence encodes CSARIGTSGRAPAQYF.

Remarks on this clonotype: The CDR3 carries no conserved terminal phenylalanine or tryptophan, so it likely arises from a read error. This chain connects TRBV29-1 to TRBJ2-3; possible D gene TRBD2, 6 bases. The germline V gene encodes CDR1 SQVTM and CDR2 ANQGSEA. This CDR3 comprises 15 residues. The CDR3 DNA reads TGCAGCACCCGAGGAGGGCTTACTAGCACAGATACACAGTATTTG. It is translated as CSTRGGLTSTDTQYL.

In the case of this clonotype: An end of the junction differs from the germline gene, which may be a read error. The V gene is TRBV4-1, the J gene TRBJ2-3; TRBD2 matches at 10 bases. CDR1 and CDR2 from the germline V gene are MGHRA and YSYEKL. CDR3 length equals 15 residues. CDR3 nucleotides: TGCGCCAGCAGCATAGCGGGGGGTCCTAAAGATACGCAGTATTTC. Its protein is CASSIAGGPKDTQYF.

As concerns this clonotype: One end of the junction varies from germline; a read error may be responsible. This chain links TRBV6-2 or TRBV6-3 with TRBJ2-2, with a possible D match to TRBD2 (5 bases). Looked up from germline, CDR1 is MNHEY and CDR2 is SVGEGT. There are 13 residues in the CDR3. CDR3 coding DNA: TGTGGCAGCATAGCGAGAAATACCGGGGAGCTGTTTTTT. Translated: CGSIARNTGELFF.

CDR3 sequence (DNA): TGTGCCAGCAGCCTAGAGGCAGCCCGGAGGCAGTTCTTC. It codes for CASSLEAARRQFF. The chain couples TRBV7-8 to TRBJ2-1; no firm D call. V was shortened by 5 bases and J by 12 bases, with 17 bases between the two germline ends. The germline V gene has CDR1 SGHVS and CDR2 FQNEAQ. This CDR3 comprises 13 residues.

This clonotype has a count of ten or more. This chain connects TRBV20-1 to TRBJ1-2; D is possibly TRBD1 (6 bases). Trimming removed 1 base from V and 0 bases from J, with 27 bases in between. The CDR3 runs 20 residues. Germline V gene data show CDR1 as DFQATT and CDR2 as SNEGSKA (reference sequence). DNA for the CDR3: TGCAGTGCTAGAGGCCGAGGGCGGGTGACAGGACTATATACTAACTATGGCTACACCTTC. Its translation: CSARGRGRVTGLYTNYGYTF.

This clonotype was seen only a few times. One junction end disagrees with the germline gene, perhaps due to a read error. The CDR3 is CSAAVWLAKNIQYF. The CDR3 DNA sequence: TGCAGTGCCGCAGTTTGGCTAGCCAAGAACATTCAGTACTTC. The gene calls are TRBV20-1 and TRBJ2-4, with TRBD2 as a possible D gene (5 bases). CDR1 is DFQATT, CDR2 SNEGSKA, per germline (reference sequence). The length of the CDR3 is 14 residues.

This clonotype showed up just once. One end of the junction is discordant with germline, which a read error may explain. The chain recombines TRBV4-2 with TRBJ1-1, with no clear D. Germline lookup yields CDR1 LGHNA and CDR2 YNFKEQ. This CDR3 region has 14 residues. CDR3 region: CASSPQRENIEAFF. The CDR3, as DNA: TGTGCTAGCAGCCCCCAGAGGGAGAACATTGAAGCTTTCTTT.

For this clonotype: An end of the junction does not agree with germline; a read error may underlie this. The chain couples TRBV6-5 to TRBJ2-5; 10 bases align to TRBD2. The CDR3 spans 15 residues. CDR1 is MNHEY, CDR2 SVGAGI, per germline. The CDR3 is CGSRMGSGGAETQYF. CDR3 coding DNA: TGTGGCAGCAGGATGGGGAGCGGGGGGGCAGAGACCCAATACTTC.

This clonotype has a single count. One end of the junction varies from germline; a read error may be responsible. The rearrangement joins TRBV12-3 or TRBV12-4 to TRBJ1-5; a weak D match, TRBD1 (5 bases). The CDR3 extends over 16 amino acids. DNA of the CDR3: TGTGCCAGCAGTTTATGGCAGGGCATGGGGAATCAGCTCCAGCATTTT. Translating gives CASSLWQGMGNQLQHF.

The sample holds one count of this clonotype. A read error is possible here, since a much larger clone lies one base away. The chain carries TRBV5-6 and TRBJ2-3; the match to TRBD2 covers 7 bases. The CDR3 sequence is 17 residues long. V shed 0 bases, J shed 6 bases, and the junction held 13 bases outside the gene matches. The germline V gene encodes CDR1 SGHDT and CDR2 YYEEEE. The CDR3 coding sequence is TGTGCCAGCAGCTTGGGACTAGCAATTCTTGTTCTCGATACGCAGTATTTT. Its translation is CASSLGLAILVLDTQYF.

A remark on this clonotype: A read error may explain this, as a much larger clone is one base away. The DNA for the CDR3 is TGTGCCAGCAGACGTTTACCGGGACTAGCGGGAGATACGCAGTATTTT. Residues: CASRRLPGLAGDTQYF. The rearrangement uses TRBV11-2 and TRBJ2-3, with 12 bases that match TRBD2. V dropped 6 bases and J dropped 5; count of bases not matched to a gene: 9. The CDR3 is 16 amino acids. Germline V gives CDR1 SGHAT, CDR2 FQNNGV.